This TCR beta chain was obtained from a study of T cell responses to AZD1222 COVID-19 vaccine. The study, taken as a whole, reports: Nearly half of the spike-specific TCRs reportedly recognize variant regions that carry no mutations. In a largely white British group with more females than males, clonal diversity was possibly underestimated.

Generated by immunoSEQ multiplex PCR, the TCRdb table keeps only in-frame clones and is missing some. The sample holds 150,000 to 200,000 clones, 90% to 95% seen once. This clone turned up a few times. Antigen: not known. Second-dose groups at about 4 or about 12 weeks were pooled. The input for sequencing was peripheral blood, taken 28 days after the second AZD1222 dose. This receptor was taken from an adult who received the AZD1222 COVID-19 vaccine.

The CDR3 sequence: CASSQVYSSYEQYF. The DNA of the CDR3 is TGTGCCAGCAGCCAAGTGTACAGCTCCTACGAGCAGTACTTC. The chain uses TRBV3-1 (or the pseudogene TRBV3-2) and TRBJ2-7; D is ambiguous. The CDR3 spans 14 residues. The V gene lost 1 base and the J gene lost 0 bases, with 7 bases spanning the gap. Germline V gene sequence: CDR1 LGHDT, CDR2 YNNKEL (reference sequence).